The 18 T cell receptor beta chains presented below share a single source sample, sequenced in a study of T cell responses to AZD1222 COVID-19 vaccine (dated by TCRdb to about 2021). Library method: the immunoSEQ multiplex PCR assay. What TCRdb holds here is the immuneACCESS table cut down to in-frame rearrangements. Part of the clones is not present; checked against another copy, under half of the missing clones reflect an unresolved V gene, and the others are unexplained. The sample table lists roughly 100,000 clones, around 90% of them with a count of one. The ten largest clones add up to around 4.8% of the sample. The meaning of the sample's time point label: baseline before first vaccination. The sequenced sample was peripheral blood, obtained on day 0 of AZD1222 vaccination. The receptors were gathered from an adult in good health.

V usage is TRBV28 and J usage is TRBJ1-5; D gene uncertain. The CDR3 is 14 amino acids. From germline, CDR1 is MDHEN and CDR2 SYDVKM. V gave up 1 base and J gave up 1 base, with 5 bases separating them. CDR3 region: CASSLLGSNQPQHF. CDR3 DNA: TGTGCCAGCAGTTTATTAGGGAGCAATCAGCCCCAGCATTTT.

The chain employs TRBV18 and TRBJ1-1, with unresolved D. CDR1 is KGHSH, CDR2 LQKENI, per germline. The CDR3 length is 13 residues. V lost 6 bases and J lost 3, with 11 bases in between. CDR3 nucleotide sequence: TGTGCCAGCTCCCAAGCGAAGGACACTGAAGCTTTCTTT. Encoded protein: CASSQAKDTEAFF.

V usage is TRBV4-2 and J usage is TRBJ2-3; unclear D gene. The CDR3 contains 12 residues. Germline CDR1 reads LGHNA; CDR2 reads YNFKEQ. The ends were cut back, 4 bases at V and 0 bases at J, with 2 bases in the middle. CDR3 bases: TGTGCCAGCAGCCGAAGCACAGATACGCAGTATTTT. It encodes CASSRSTDTQYF.

A single count supports this clone. The chain has TRBV7-8 and TRBJ2-5; D unclear. Germline V lookup: CDR1 SGHVS, CDR2 FQNEAQ. The CDR3 contains 14 residues. Trimming took 1 base from V and 1 from J, leaving 7 bases between them. Here the CDR3 DNA reads TGTGCCAGCAGCTTAGGACGGGCCCAAGAGACCCAGTACTTC. This translates into CASSLGRAQETQYF.

The CDR3 is CASSLSSAGLYYEQYF. DNA of the CDR3: TGTGCCAGCAGCCTAAGCTCGGCAGGGCTGTACTACGAGCAGTACTTC. The rearrangement links TRBV7-2 to TRBJ2-7, with D maybe TRBD1 (5 bases). With 5 bases removed from V and 3 bases from J, the gap between germline ends came to 20 bases. CDR3 length: 16 amino acids. Germline V gives CDR1 SGHTA, CDR2 FQGNSA.

The V and J genes are TRBV7-8 and TRBJ1-5; the D gene is possibly TRBD1 (5 bases). This CDR3 contains 13 residues. Trimming pared 6 bases from V and 6 bases from J, leaving 12 bases between. Germline V gives CDR1 SGHVS, CDR2 FQNEAQ. This CDR3 is CASRSERGQPQHF. As DNA, the CDR3 is TGTGCCAGCAGGTCGGAGAGGGGTCAGCCCCAGCATTTT.

This chain links TRBV4-1 with TRBJ1-3; D might be TRBD1 (5 bases). CDR3 size: 15 residues. V lost 2 bases to trimming and J lost 3 bases, with 11 bases between them. Germline loops: CDR1 MGHRA, CDR2 YSYEKL. This chain's CDR3 is CASSQLTVSGNTIYF. In nucleotides, the CDR3 is TGCGCCAGCAGCCAACTGACAGTGAGTGGAAACACCATATATTTT.

The chain links TRBV2 to TRBJ2-2; D is ambiguous. CDR1 and CDR2 from the germline V gene are SNHLY and FYNNEI. The CDR3 loop spans 13 amino acids. V was clipped by 7 bases and J by 6 bases, with 12 bases between them. The chain's CDR3 is CASTQNAAGELFF. CDR3 bases: TGTGCCAGCACCCAGAACGCCGCCGGGGAGCTGTTTTTT.

The J gene is TRBJ2-6, the V gene TRBV11-2; D is perhaps TRBD2 (5 bases). The CDR3 consists of 15 residues. V gave up 7 bases and J gave up 4 bases, with 14 bases separating them. The germline V gene has CDR1 SGHAT and CDR2 FQNNGV. The chain's CDR3 is CASTGLSMGANVLTF. In DNA form, the CDR3 reads TGTGCCAGCACCGGACTTTCAATGGGGGCCAACGTCCTGACTTTC.

This chain links TRBV3-1 (or the pseudogene TRBV3-2) with TRBJ2-7, with D tentatively TRBD1 or TRBD2 (5 bases each). Germline V lookup: CDR1 LGHDT, CDR2 YNNKEL (reference sequence). V was cut by 4 bases and J by 4 bases, with 17 bases left in between. This CDR3 spans 15 amino acids. Here the CDR3 DNA reads TGTGCCAGCAGCCCCCACCCCGGGACCCTATACGAGCAGTACTTC. It codes for CASSPHPGTLYEQYF.

The chain carries TRBV10-3 and TRBJ2-2; no definite D call. Germline-derived CDR1 and CDR2 are ENHRY and SYGVKD. This CDR3 is built from 14 residues. V was shortened by 6 bases and J by 0 bases, with 8 bases between the two germline ends. CDR3 amino acids: CAIRRTANTGELFF. CDR3 in DNA: TGTGCCATCAGAAGGACCGCGAACACCGGGGAGCTGTTTTTT.

The genes are TRBV14 and TRBJ1-1; D is unresolved. Per the germline V gene, CDR1 is SGHDN and CDR2 is FVKESK. V was shortened by 4 bases and J by 4 bases, with 10 bases between the two germline ends. There are 13 residues in the CDR3. DNA for the CDR3: TGTGCCAGCAGCCCCTGGGGATCCACTGAAGCTTTCTTT. It translates to CASSPWGSTEAFF.

This clone was seen only once. The gene calls are TRBV18 and TRBJ2-2, with 8 nucleotides matching TRBD1. The junction had 4 bases not matched to a gene; V was cut back by 4 bases and J by 6 bases. CDR1 KGHSH and CDR2 LQKENI come from the germline V gene. The CDR3 is 14 amino acids. The CDR3 nucleotides read TGTGCCAGCTCACGGGGACAGGAGGCCGGGGAGCTGTTTTTT. Translated, it gives CASSRGQEAGELFF.

The DNA for the CDR3 is TGTGCCAGCAGCTTAAAGGACAGGGGAGAGCCTAATGAAAAACTGTTTTTT. This encodes CASSLKDRGEPNEKLFF. V is TRBV7-8 and J is TRBJ1-4; TRBD1 aligns across 9 bases. The CDR3 length is 17 residues. Germline V lookup: CDR1 SGHVS, CDR2 FQNEAQ. The junction had 7 bases not matched to a gene; V was cut back by 2 bases and J by 3 bases. Drawing the rest from reference TRBV7-8 and TRBJ1-4, the complete variable domain is GAGVSQSPRYKVAKRGQDVALRCDPISGHVSLFWYQQALGQGPEFLTYFQNEAQLDKSGLPSDRFFAERPEGSVSTLKIQRTQQEDSAVYLCASSLKDRGEPNEKLFFGSGTQLSVL.

V and J are TRBV6-5 and TRBJ2-6; D unresolved. Trimming shortened V by 7 bases and J by 2 bases, and 6 bases separated the two germline ends. The CDR3 contains 13 residues. The germline CDR1 and CDR2 sequences are MNHEY and SVGAGI. Here the CDR3 DNA reads TGTGCCAGCACCGAAACTGGGGCCAACGTCCTGACTTTC. This encodes CASTETGANVLTF.

In this sample, this clone turned up once. The chain couples TRBV5-3 to TRBJ1-3; D is ambiguous. TRBV5-3 is identified as an open reading frame with a role that is uncertain. V was trimmed by 4 bases and J by 0 bases, leaving 17 bases between them. This CDR3 has 17 residues. The CDR3 DNA sequence: TGTGCCAGAAGCCCTCAAAGGAGAACCGGCTCTGGAAACACCATATATTTT. It yields the protein CARSPQRRTGSGNTIYF.

The chain employs TRBV6-4 and TRBJ2-1; 7 bases agree with TRBD1. V dropped 6 bases and J dropped 3; count of bases not matched to a gene: 8. CDR3 size: 15 residues. Germline loops: CDR1 MRHNA, CDR2 SNTAGT. The CDR3: CASSPGPGGYNEQFF. The DNA of the CDR3 is TGTGCCAGCAGCCCGGGCCCAGGGGGCTACAATGAGCAGTTCTTC.

The chain carries TRBV7-2 and TRBJ2-2, with 7 bases matching TRBD2. V shed 5 bases, J shed 4 bases, and the junction held 4 bases outside the gene matches. In germline, CDR1 is SGHTA, CDR2 FQGNSA. The CDR3 spans 14 residues. The CDR3 reads CASSPSSGTGELFF. The CDR3, as DNA: TGTGCCAGCAGCCCCTCTAGCGGCACCGGGGAGCTGTTTTTT.